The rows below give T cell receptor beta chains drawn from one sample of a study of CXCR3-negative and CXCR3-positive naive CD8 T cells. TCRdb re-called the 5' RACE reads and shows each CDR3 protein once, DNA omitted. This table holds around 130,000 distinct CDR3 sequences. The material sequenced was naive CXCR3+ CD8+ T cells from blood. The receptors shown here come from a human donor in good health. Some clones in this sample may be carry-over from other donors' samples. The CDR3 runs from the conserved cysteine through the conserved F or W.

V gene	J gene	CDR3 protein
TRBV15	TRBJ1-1	CATRVGNTEAFF
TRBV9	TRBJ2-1	CASSVVSSGNEQFF
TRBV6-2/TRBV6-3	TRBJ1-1	CDSSYSEGSMNTEAFF
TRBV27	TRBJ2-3	CATMSAGASTDTQYF
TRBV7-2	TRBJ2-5	CASSNGNTVGETQYF
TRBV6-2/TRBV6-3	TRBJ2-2	CASSYPGLATNTGELFF
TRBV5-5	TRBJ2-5	CASSLWVTGYQETQYF
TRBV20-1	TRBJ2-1	CRAHSATYNEQFF
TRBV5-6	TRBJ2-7	CASSLRQNYEQYF
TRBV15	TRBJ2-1	CATSRDTHPDNEQFF
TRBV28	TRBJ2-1	CASSLRAPSSYNEQFF
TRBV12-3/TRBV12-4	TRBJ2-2	CASRADWGTGELFF
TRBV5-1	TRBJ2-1	CASSLYRGTYNEQFF
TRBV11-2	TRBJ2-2	CASSSFDGSYTGELFF
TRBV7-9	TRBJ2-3	CATSDSTDTQYF
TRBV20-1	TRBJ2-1	CSAISGSETYNEQFF
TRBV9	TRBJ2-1	CASSLGQQSYNEQFF
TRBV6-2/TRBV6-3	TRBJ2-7	CASSYSNQPYEQYF